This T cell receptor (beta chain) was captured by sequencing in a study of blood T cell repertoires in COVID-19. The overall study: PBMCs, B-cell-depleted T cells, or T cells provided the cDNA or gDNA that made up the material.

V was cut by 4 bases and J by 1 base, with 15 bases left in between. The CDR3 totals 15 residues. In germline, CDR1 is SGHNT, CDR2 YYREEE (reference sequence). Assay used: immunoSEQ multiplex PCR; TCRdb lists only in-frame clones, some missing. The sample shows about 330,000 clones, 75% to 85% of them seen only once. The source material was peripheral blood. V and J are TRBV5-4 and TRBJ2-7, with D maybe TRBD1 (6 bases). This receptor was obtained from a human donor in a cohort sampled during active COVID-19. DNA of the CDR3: TGTGCCAGCAGCCACGCCGGGACAATGTCCTACGAGCAGTACTTC. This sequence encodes CASSHAGTMSYEQYF.